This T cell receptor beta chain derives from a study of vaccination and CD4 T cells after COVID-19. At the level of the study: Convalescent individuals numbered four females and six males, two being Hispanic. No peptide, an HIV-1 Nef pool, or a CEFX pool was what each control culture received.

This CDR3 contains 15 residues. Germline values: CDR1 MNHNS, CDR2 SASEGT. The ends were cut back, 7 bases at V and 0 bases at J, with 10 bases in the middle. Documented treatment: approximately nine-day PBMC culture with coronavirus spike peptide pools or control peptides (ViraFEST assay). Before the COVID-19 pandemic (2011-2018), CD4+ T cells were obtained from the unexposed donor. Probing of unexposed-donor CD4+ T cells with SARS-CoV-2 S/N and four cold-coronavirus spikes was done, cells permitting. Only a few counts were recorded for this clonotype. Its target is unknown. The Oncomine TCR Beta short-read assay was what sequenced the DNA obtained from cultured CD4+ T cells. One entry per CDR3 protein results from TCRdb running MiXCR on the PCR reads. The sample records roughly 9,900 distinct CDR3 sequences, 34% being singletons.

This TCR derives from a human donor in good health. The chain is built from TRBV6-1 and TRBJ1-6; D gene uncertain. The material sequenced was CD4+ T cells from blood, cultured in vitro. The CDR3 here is CASTPRGSYNSPLHF. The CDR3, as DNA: TGTGCCAGCACCCCCCGGGGCTCCTATAATTCACCCCTCCACTTT.